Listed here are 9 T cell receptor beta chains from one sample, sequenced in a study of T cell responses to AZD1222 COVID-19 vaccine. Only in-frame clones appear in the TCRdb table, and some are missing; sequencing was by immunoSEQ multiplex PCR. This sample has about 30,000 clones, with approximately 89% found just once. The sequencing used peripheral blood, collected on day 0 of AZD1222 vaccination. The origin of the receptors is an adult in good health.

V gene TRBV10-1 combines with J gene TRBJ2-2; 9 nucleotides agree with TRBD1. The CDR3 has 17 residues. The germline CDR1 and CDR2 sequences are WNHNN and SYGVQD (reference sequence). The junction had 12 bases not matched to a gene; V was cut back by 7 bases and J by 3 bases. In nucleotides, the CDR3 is TGCGCCAGCATTCTGCCGGGACAGGGTATGTACACCGGGGAGCTGTTTTTT. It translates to CASILPGQGMYTGELFF.

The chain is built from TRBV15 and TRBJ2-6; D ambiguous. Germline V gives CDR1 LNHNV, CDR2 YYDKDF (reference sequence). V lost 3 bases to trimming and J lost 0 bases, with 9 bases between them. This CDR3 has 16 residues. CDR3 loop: CATSSRQNSGANVLTF. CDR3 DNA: TGTGCCACCAGCAGCCGGCAGAACTCTGGGGCCAACGTCCTGACTTTC.

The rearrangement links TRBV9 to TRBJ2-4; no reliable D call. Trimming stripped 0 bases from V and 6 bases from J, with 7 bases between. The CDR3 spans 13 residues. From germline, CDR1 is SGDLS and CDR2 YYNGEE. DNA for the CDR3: TGTGCCAGCAGCGTAGAGCCGACAAACATTCAGTACTTC. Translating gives CASSVEPTNIQYF.

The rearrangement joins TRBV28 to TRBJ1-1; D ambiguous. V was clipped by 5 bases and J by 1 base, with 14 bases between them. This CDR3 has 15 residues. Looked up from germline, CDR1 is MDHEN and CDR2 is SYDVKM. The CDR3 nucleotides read TGTGCCAGCAGTCCCTCGGACGGGAAGAACACTGAAGCTTTCTTT. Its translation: CASSPSDGKNTEAFF.

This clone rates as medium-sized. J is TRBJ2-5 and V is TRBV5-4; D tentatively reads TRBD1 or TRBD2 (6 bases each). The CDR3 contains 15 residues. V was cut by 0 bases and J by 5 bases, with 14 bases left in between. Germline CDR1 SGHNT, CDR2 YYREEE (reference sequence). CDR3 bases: TGTGCCAGCAGCTTGGGTTCGGGGGCCAGGGAGACCCAGTACTTC. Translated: CASSLGSGARETQYF.

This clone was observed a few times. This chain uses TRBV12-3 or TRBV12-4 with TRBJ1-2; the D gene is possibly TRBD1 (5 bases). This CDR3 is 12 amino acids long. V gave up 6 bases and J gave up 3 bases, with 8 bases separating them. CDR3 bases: TGTGCCAGCAGGAGGGGAGACTATGGCTACACCTTC. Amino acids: CASRRGDYGYTF.

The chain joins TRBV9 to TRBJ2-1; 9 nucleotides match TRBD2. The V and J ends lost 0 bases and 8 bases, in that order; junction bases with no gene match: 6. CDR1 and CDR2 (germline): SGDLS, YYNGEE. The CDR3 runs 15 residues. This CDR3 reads CASSVVSGGPHEQFF. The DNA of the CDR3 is TGTGCCAGCAGCGTAGTTAGCGGGGGCCCACATGAGCAGTTCTTC. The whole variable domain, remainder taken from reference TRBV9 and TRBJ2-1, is DSGVTQTPKHLITATGQRVTLRCSPRSGDLSVYWYQQSLDQGLQFLIQYYNGEERAKGNILERFSAQQFPDLHSELNLSSLELGDSALYFCASSVVSGGPHEQFFGPGTRLTVL.

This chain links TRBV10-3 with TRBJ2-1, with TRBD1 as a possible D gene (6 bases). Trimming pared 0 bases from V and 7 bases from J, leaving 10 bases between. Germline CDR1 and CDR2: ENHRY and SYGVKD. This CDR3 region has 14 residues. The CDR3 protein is CAISESGQKNEQFF. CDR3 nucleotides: TGTGCCATCAGTGAGTCAGGACAGAAAAATGAGCAGTTCTTC.

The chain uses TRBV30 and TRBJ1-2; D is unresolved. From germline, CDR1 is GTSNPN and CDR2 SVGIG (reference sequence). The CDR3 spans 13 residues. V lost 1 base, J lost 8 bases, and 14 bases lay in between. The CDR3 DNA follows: TGTGCCTGGAGTGACCGTCCCCGGACGGGCTACACCTTC. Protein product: CAWSDRPRTGYTF.